The 21 T cell receptor beta chains below come from one sample, sequenced in a study of blood T cell repertoires in COVID-19. The data were produced by immunoSEQ multiplex PCR, yet TCRdb's version contains in-frame clones alone and is incomplete. The sample has roughly 300,000 clones, just over 90% seen once. Specimen: PBMCs or T cells enriched from blood (not recorded which). All receptors come from a woman in her thirties or forties with acute COVID-19.

The chain is built from TRBV7-3 and TRBJ2-3, with TRBD2 identical over 10 bases. Germline assignment: CDR1 SGHTA and CDR2 FQGTGA. The CDR3 spans 17 residues. With 0 bases clipped from V and 6 bases from J, the junction kept 9 bases outside the gene matches. The chain's CDR3 is CASSLTRTSGIGDTQYF. CDR3 DNA sequence: TGTGCCAGCAGCTTAACTCGTACTAGCGGGATAGGTGATACGCAGTATTTT. Combining the CDR3 with reference TRBV7-3 and TRBJ2-3 gives the whole variable domain GAGVSQTPSNKVTEKGKYVELRCDPISGHTALYWYRQSLGQGPEFLIYFQGTGAADDSGLPNDRFFAVRPEGSVSTLKIQRTERGDSAVYLCASSLTRTSGIGDTQYFGPGTRLTVL.

The J gene is TRBJ1-1, the V gene TRBV5-5; D call uncertain. Per the germline V gene, CDR1 is SGHKS and CDR2 is YYEKEE (reference sequence). This CDR3 comprises 15 residues. The V gene lost 0 bases and the J gene lost 4 bases, with 13 bases spanning the gap. The CDR3 coding sequence is TGTGCCAGCAGCTTGGAGTTAATGAAGAGCACTGAAGCTTTCTTT. It specifies CASSLELMKSTEAFF.

The V and J genes are TRBV28 and TRBJ1-4; TRBD1 agrees at 7 bases. Losses at the gene ends were 5 bases for V and 5 bases for J; bases not matched to a gene: 14. The germline CDR1 and CDR2 sequences are MDHEN and SYDVKM. The CDR3 is made up of 17 amino acids. The CDR3 coding sequence is TGTGCCAGCAGTCCCCCGGCGACGACAGGGTTAAATGAAAAACTGTTTTTT. Amino acids: CASSPPATTGLNEKLFF.

The gene calls are TRBV11-2 and TRBJ1-4, with 10 bases identical to TRBD1. CDR3 length: 16 residues. V was clipped by 5 bases and J by 8 bases; unmatched bases: 11. Germline CDR1 SGHAT, CDR2 FQNNGV. CDR3 sequence reads: CASSLYGGTGDEKLFF. CDR3 nucleotides: TGTGCCAGCAGCCTCTACGGGGGGACAGGGGACGAAAAACTGTTTTTT.

This clone was counted only a few times. The chain carries TRBV28 and TRBJ1-2, with a tentative D call TRBD1 (6 bases). V was cut by 5 bases and J by 8 bases, with 21 bases left in between. Germline CDR1 is MDHEN and CDR2 is SYDVKM. The CDR3 is made up of 15 amino acids. In DNA, the CDR3 is TGTGCCAGCAGTCCTCCCCGGGACAATCTGGAAGGCTACACCTTC. The encoded protein is CASSPPRDNLEGYTF.

The chain combines TRBV2 with TRBJ2-1; 8 bases are shared with TRBD2. This CDR3 comprises 13 residues. Germline V CDR1 and CDR2: SNHLY, FYNNEI. The V gene end was trimmed by 8 bases and the J gene end by 9 bases; junction bases not matched to a gene: 9. The CDR3 DNA follows: TGTGCCAGCCGGGGGGGGGAGAAGGGTGAGCAGTTCTTC. Protein: CASRGGEKGEQFF.

The J gene is TRBJ1-6, the V gene TRBV4-1; D is uncertain. The CDR3 is 14 amino acids. V lost 4 bases and J lost 6, with 10 bases in between. Germline V lookup: CDR1 MGHRA, CDR2 YSYEKL. DNA for the CDR3: TGCGCCAGCAGCCTGCTGGTCGGTAATTCACCCCTCCACTTT. It specifies CASSLLVGNSPLHF.

The rearrangement joins TRBV20-1 to TRBJ1-1; D is undetermined. Trimming pared 3 bases from V and 1 base from J, leaving 6 bases between. The germline V gene has CDR1 DFQATT and CDR2 SNEGSKA (reference sequence). The CDR3 has 12 amino acids. CDR3 residues: CSASDKNTEAFF. CDR3 bases: TGCAGTGCTAGTGATAAGAACACTGAAGCTTTCTTT.

CDR3 loop: CASSLGLAATLHEQFF. Written as DNA, the CDR3 is TGTGCCAGCAGCTTAGGGCTAGCGGCTACCCTACATGAGCAGTTCTTC. This rearrangement joins TRBV7-2 to TRBJ2-1, with TRBD2 identical over 7 bases. Trimming at V came to 1 base and at J to 8 bases, leaving 11 bases not matched to a gene. Germline V gene data show CDR1 as SGHTA and CDR2 as FQGNSA. This CDR3 has 16 residues. The full variable domain, completed using reference TRBV7-2 and TRBJ2-1, is GAGVSQSPSNKVTEKGKDVELRCDPISGHTALYWYRQSLGQGLEFLIYFQGNSAPDKSGLPSDRFSAERTGGSVSTLTIQRTQQEDSAVYLCASSLGLAATLHEQFFGPGTRLTVL.

This chain connects TRBV11-2 to TRBJ1-3; D call uncertain. Trimming cost V 5 bases and J 4 bases, with 12 bases left between them. Germline values: CDR1 SGHAT, CDR2 FQNNGV. The CDR3 length is 14 residues. The CDR3 region is CASSRTDQGNTIYF. CDR3 coding DNA: TGTGCCAGCAGCCGGACTGATCAGGGAAACACCATATATTTT.

The gene calls are TRBV4-2 and TRBJ2-7, with 8 nucleotides matching TRBD1. The CDR3 runs to 15 residues. Trimming cost V 1 base and J 1 base; bases outside gene matches: 3. Germline V gene data show CDR1 as LGHNA and CDR2 as YNFKEQ. The CDR3 DNA is TGTGCCAGCAGCCAAGGACGGGACAGGTCCTACGAGCAGTACTTC. Its protein product is CASSQGRDRSYEQYF.

The rearrangement joins TRBV19 to TRBJ1-2; TRBD1 might be the D (6 bases). In germline, CDR1 is LNHDA, CDR2 SQIVND (reference sequence). The CDR3 consists of 14 residues. Trimming removed 7 bases from V and 4 bases from J, with 16 bases in between. The CDR3 region has the DNA TGTGCCAGTACCAATCTCGACAGGCCCTATGGCTACACCTTC. It is translated as CASTNLDRPYGYTF.

This chain connects TRBV6-5 to TRBJ1-1, with 10 bases matching TRBD1. The CDR3 covers 15 residues. Germline V gene lookup returns CDR1 MNHEY and CDR2 SVGAGI. Germline trimming cut 5 bases from V and 4 bases from J; bases unmatched to any gene: 7. This chain's CDR3 is CASSHRDRGGTEAFF. CDR3 DNA sequence: TGTGCCAGCAGTCACCGGGACAGGGGAGGCACTGAAGCTTTCTTT.

V gene TRBV5-4 combines with J gene TRBJ1-1; 9 positions agree with TRBD1. The CDR3 contains 16 residues. The V gene's germline CDR1 is SGHNT and CDR2 YYREEE (reference sequence). V was clipped by 3 bases and J by 5 bases; unmatched bases: 11. CDR3 coding DNA: TGTGCCAGCAGCTACGACACAGGGGGCGCGGGTACTGAAGCTTTCTTT. Translating gives CASSYDTGGAGTEAFF. The full variable domain, completed using reference TRBV5-4 and TRBJ1-1, is ETGVTQSPTHLIKTRGQQVTLRCSSQSGHNTVSWYQQALGQGPQFIFQYYREEENGRGNFPPRFSGLQFPNYSSELNVNALELDDSALYLCASSYDTGGAGTEAFFGQGTRLTVV.

This clone has just one count. The chain carries TRBV6-5 and TRBJ1-5; weak D call: TRBD1 (6 bases). Between the trimmed V and J ends, which lost 5 bases and 0 bases, there was a span of 11 bases. Per the germline V gene, CDR1 is MNHEY and CDR2 is SVGAGI. This CDR3 comprises 15 residues. The CDR3 DNA reads TGTGCCAGCAGTCACGACAGGAGTAGCAATCAGCCCCAGCATTTT. This gives the protein CASSHDRSSNQPQHF.

V gene TRBV28 combines with J gene TRBJ1-1; 7 nucleotides match TRBD1. CDR1 is MDHEN and CDR2 is SYDVKM in the germline V gene. V gave up 2 bases and J gave up 14 bases; unmatched junction bases: 14. The CDR3 is 14 amino acids. The CDR3 coding sequence is TGTGCCAGCAGTTTACGACAGGGCCTCCGTGGGTCGTTCTTT. Translated, it gives CASSLRQGLRGSFF.

This sequence joins TRBV28 and TRBJ2-3; a possible D gene is TRBD2 (7 bases). Trimming left V 2 bases short and J 2 bases short, with 23 bases between. Germline CDR1 MDHEN, CDR2 SYDVKM. The CDR3 length is 19 residues. The CDR3 sequence is CASSLMVITGGDLTDTQYF. In nucleotides, the CDR3 is TGTGCCAGCAGTTTAATGGTTATCACGGGGGGCGACCTCACAGATACGCAGTATTTT.

The DNA of the CDR3 is TGTGCCAGCACCCGAGGGGGCTCGAGGAATCAGCCCCAGCATTTT. Its protein is CASTRGGSRNQPQHF. V is TRBV28 and J is TRBJ1-5; 7 bases map to TRBD1. In germline, CDR1 is MDHEN, CDR2 SYDVKM. V shed 7 bases, J shed 4 bases, and the junction held 10 bases outside the gene matches. This CDR3 has 15 amino acids.

The V and J genes are TRBV6-6 and TRBJ1-1, with 7 positions matching TRBD1. Losses at the gene ends were 5 bases for V and 1 base for J; bases not matched to a gene: 7. CDR3 length equals 15 residues. Germline CDR1 MNHNY, CDR2 SVGAGI (reference sequence). For the CDR3, the DNA is TGTGCCAGCAGTCCCGGACAGGCTAGGAACACTGAAGCTTTCTTT. This gives the protein CASSPGQARNTEAFF.

The chain combines TRBV29-1 with TRBJ2-7, with a tentative D call TRBD1 (6 bases). Germline-derived CDR1 and CDR2 are SQVTM and ANQGSEA. Trimming pared 4 bases from V and 5 bases from J, leaving 12 bases between. The CDR3 has 12 amino acids. In DNA, the CDR3 is TGCAGCGTTGTGAGGGGGATCGACGAGCAGTACTTC. Translation gives CSVVRGIDEQYF.

J is TRBJ2-1 and V is TRBV11-3, with 8 bases matching TRBD2. V gave up 1 base and J gave up 7 bases; unmatched junction bases: 6. The CDR3 contains 15 residues. The germline V gene has CDR1 SGHNT and CDR2 YENEEA. The CDR3 sequence is CASSLGKLAGNEQFF. The DNA for the CDR3 is TGTGCCAGCAGCTTAGGAAAATTAGCGGGAAATGAGCAGTTCTTC.